This T cell receptor (beta chain) was documented in a study of OX40 agonist ivuxolimab in advanced cancers. Sequencing was performed with immunoSEQ multiplex PCR; in TCRdb, only in-frame clones are kept and a portion is missing. In the table there are approximately 44,000 clones, approximately 80% of which are singletons. Trimming pared 0 bases from V and 7 bases from J, leaving 3 bases between. Germline assignment: CDR1 GTSNPN and CDR2 SVGIG (reference sequence). The CDR3 extends over 11 amino acids. The receptor was isolated from an adult with an advanced solid tumor such as melanoma, head and neck, liver or kidney cancer. V usage is TRBV30 and J usage is TRBJ1-4; no definite D call. The sample consisted of CD4+ or CD8+ T cells sorted from blood, taken in a trial of the OX40 agonist ivuxolimab. For the CDR3, the DNA is TGTGCCTGGAGTGTCGTTGAAAAACTGTTTTTT. Its protein product is CAWSVVEKLFF.